Listed here are 4 T cell receptor beta chains from one sample, sequenced in a study of T cell repertoires in cytomegalovirus infection. TCRdb analysed the reads with MiXCR anew, one entry per CDR3 protein. Counted here are under 150,000 distinct CDR3 sequences, over 25% occurring once; the ten biggest clones make up 41%. Antigen specificity for these receptors is unknown. This specimen was CD8+ T cells from cultured PBMCs, taken from culture after CMV antigen stimulation. Every receptor here comes from a human donor in good health (CMV status not recorded). Some clones in this sample may be carry-over from other donors' samples.

The rearrangement uses TRBV5-6 and TRBJ2-1, with 10 positions matching TRBD1. The length of the CDR3 is 22 residues. J was trimmed by 8 bases and V by 3 bases; bases with no gene match: 29. Germline lookup yields CDR1 SGHDT and CDR2 YYEEEE. The CDR3 loop reads CASSSAGRTLKIPGQGWDEQFF. The CDR3 DNA sequence: TGTGCCAGCAGCTCTGCCGGCAGAACCCTCAAGATACCGGGACAGGGGTGGGATGAGCAGTTCTTC.

The chain carries TRBV28 and TRBJ2-1, with D perhaps assigned TRBD1 or TRBD2 (6 bases each). The germline V gene has CDR1 MDHEN and CDR2 SYDVKM. The CDR3 totals 15 residues. With 6 bases removed from V and 7 bases from J, the gap between germline ends came to 19 bases. CDR3 residues: CASSPEGGHSNEQFF. The CDR3 DNA sequence: TGTGCCAGCAGCCCAGAAGGGGGGCATTCGAATGAGCAGTTCTTC.

The J gene is TRBJ1-4, the V gene TRBV7-6, with D unresolved. This CDR3 is built from 15 residues. Germline loops: CDR1 SGHVS, CDR2 FNYEAQ. V lost 4 bases, J lost 5 bases, and 14 bases lay in between. The CDR3 region has the DNA TGTGCCAGCAGCTCACCCGGGATACCAAATGAAAAACTGTTTTTT. As protein: CASSSPGIPNEKLFF.

This clonotype was seen only a few times. This chain joins TRBV7-6 and TRBJ2-7; D remains ambiguous. The CDR3 covers 14 residues. Deletions cut 1 base from V and 1 base from J, with 8 bases between. Germline values: CDR1 SGHVS, CDR2 FNYEAQ. The CDR3 nucleotides are TGTGCCAGCAGCTTAGATCCCCTTTCCTACGAGCAGTACTTC. Translating gives CASSLDPLSYEQYF.